A single sample gave rise to the 5 T cell receptor beta chains below, sequenced in a study of blood T cell repertoires in COVID-19. The protocol was immunoSEQ multiplex PCR, while the TCRdb copy is restricted to in-frame clones and leaves out a portion. The table lists about 200,000 clones, 80% of them singletons. The sequenced material came from peripheral blood. Receptors originate from a human donor in a cohort sampled during active COVID-19.

V and J are TRBV19 and TRBJ2-1; unclear D gene. Looked up from germline, CDR1 is LNHDA and CDR2 is SQIVND (reference sequence). V lost 1 base and J lost 4, with 8 bases in between. The CDR3 has 14 residues. The CDR3 region has the DNA TGTGCCAGTAGTATAGTGGTCAGTTACAATGAGCAGTTCTTC. Translation: CASSIVVSYNEQFF.

J is TRBJ2-7 and V is TRBV4-2, with a weak D call TRBD1 (5 bases). Trimming shortened V by 2 bases and J by 6 bases, and 8 bases separated the two germline ends. This CDR3 comprises 12 residues. CDR1 is LGHNA and CDR2 is YNFKEQ in the germline V gene. CDR3 residues: CASSQTGSEQYF. The CDR3, as DNA: TGTGCCAGCAGCCAAACAGGTTCCGAGCAGTACTTC.

The rearrangement joins TRBV5-4 to TRBJ2-2; 10 nucleotides agree with TRBD1. Germline V CDR1 and CDR2: SGHNT, YYREEE (reference sequence). The CDR3 covers 16 residues. J gave up 4 bases and V 4 bases, and 7 bases lay outside the gene matches. Written as DNA, the CDR3 is TGTGCCAGCAGCCAACCGGGACAGGGGAGCACCGGGGAGCTGTTTTTT. Its translation is CASSQPGQGSTGELFF.

This chain uses TRBV3-1 (or the pseudogene TRBV3-2) with TRBJ2-5; TRBD2 aligns across 10 bases. The CDR3 runs to 15 residues. J gave up 1 base and V 7 bases, and 6 bases lay outside the gene matches. Germline values: CDR1 LGHDT, CDR2 YNNKEL (reference sequence). The CDR3 is CASTPIAGGQETQYF. The DNA of the CDR3 is TGTGCCAGCACCCCGATAGCGGGGGGCCAAGAGACCCAGTACTTC.

With respect to this clone: The junction shows a germline mismatch at one end, possibly a read error. CDR3: CASGLPRWGYTF. The CDR3 nucleotides read TGTGCCAGCGGTTTACCCAGGTGGGGCTACACCTTC. This chain connects TRBV28 to TRBJ1-2; D gene unclear. CDR3 size: 12 residues. Germline CDR1 reads MDHEN; CDR2 reads SYDVKM.